Below, 6 T cell receptor beta chains from the same sample are listed, as sequenced in a study of blood T cell repertoires in COVID-19. Assay: immunoSEQ multiplex PCR; the TCRdb copy retains only in-frame clones and omits some. Here the sample spans approximately 90,000 clones, around 75% being singletons. The sequenced material came from peripheral blood. These TCRs come from a human donor in a cohort sampled during active COVID-19.

The chain joins TRBV5-1 to TRBJ1-3, with D uncertain. V lost 4 bases, J lost 0 bases, and 11 bases lay in between. The CDR3 totals 15 residues. Germline V CDR1 and CDR2: SGHRS, YFSETQ. The CDR3, as DNA: TGCGCCAGCAGCATATCAGGCAACTCTGGAAACACCATATATTTT. Translation: CASSISGNSGNTIYF.

The chain is built from TRBV7-3 and TRBJ1-1, with 8 bases aligning to TRBD1. J was trimmed by 4 bases and V by 5 bases; bases with no gene match: 6. CDR1 and CDR2 from the germline V gene are SGHTA and FQGTGA. This CDR3 is 14 amino acids long. CDR3 in DNA: TGTGCCAGCAGCCTCAGGGGGCTCGGCACTGAAGCTTTCTTT. Its translation is CASSLRGLGTEAFF.

The rearrangement uses TRBV5-4 and TRBJ1-2; 10 positions match TRBD1. The J segment lost 4 bases and the V segment lost 0 bases, leaving 12 bases of the junction unmatched. The CDR3 totals 18 residues. CDR1 and CDR2 (germline): SGHNT, YYREEE (reference sequence). CDR3 bases: TGTGCCAGCAGCTTGGATTATGCGGGGACAGGGGCTGGCTATGGCTACACCTTC. Its translation is CASSLDYAGTGAGYGYTF.

V gene TRBV2 combines with J gene TRBJ2-7, with 7 bases fitting TRBD1. CDR3 length: 14 residues. Germline CDR1 reads SNHLY; CDR2 reads FYNNEI. V shed 5 bases and J 3 bases; nucleotides not matched to a gene: 7. The DNA of the CDR3 is TGTGCCAGCAGTAAAGACAGGGACGGCTACGAGCAGTACTTC. Translating it yields CASSKDRDGYEQYF.

The chain has TRBV18 and TRBJ1-4; TRBD1 agrees at 8 bases. Germline assignment: CDR1 KGHSH and CDR2 LQKENI. The CDR3 totals 18 residues. After removal of 2 bases from V and 10 bases from J, the junction contained 18 bases not matched to a gene. The CDR3 DNA sequence: TGTGCCAGCTCACCAGAGGCGGCAGGGGGCGTTGGGGGTGCAAAACTGTTTTTT. Translation gives CASSPEAAGGVGGAKLFF.

The rearrangement joins TRBV6-5 to TRBJ1-1; TRBD1 agrees at 7 bases. Per germline, CDR1 MNHEY and CDR2 SVGAGI. V lost 0 bases and J lost 8; bases outside the gene matches: 3. The CDR3 covers 13 residues. CDR3 nucleotides: TGTGCCAGCAGTTACTCAGGGGGCGGAGAAGCTTTCTTT. As protein: CASSYSGGGEAFF.